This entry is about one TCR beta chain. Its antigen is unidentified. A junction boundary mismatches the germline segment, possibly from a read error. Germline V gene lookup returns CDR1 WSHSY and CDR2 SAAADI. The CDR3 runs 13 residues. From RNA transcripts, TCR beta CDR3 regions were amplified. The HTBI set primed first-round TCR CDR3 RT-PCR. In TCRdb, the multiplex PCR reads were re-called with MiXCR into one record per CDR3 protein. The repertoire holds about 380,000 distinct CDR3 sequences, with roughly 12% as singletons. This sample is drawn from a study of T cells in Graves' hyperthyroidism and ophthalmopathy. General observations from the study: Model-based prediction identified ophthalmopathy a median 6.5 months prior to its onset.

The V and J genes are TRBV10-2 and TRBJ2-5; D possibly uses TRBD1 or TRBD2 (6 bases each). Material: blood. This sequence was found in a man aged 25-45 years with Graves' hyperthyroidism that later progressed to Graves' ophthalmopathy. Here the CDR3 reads CVSSPGAIKTQYF. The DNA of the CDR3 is TGCGTCAGCAGTCCGGGGGCCATAAAGACCCAGTACTTC.